Presented here are 23 T cell receptor beta chains from one specimen sequenced in a study of cytomegalovirus exposure and HLA in healthy donors. This PCR relied on a set of 60 Vbeta primers and 13 Jbeta primers. The data were produced by immunoSEQ multiplex PCR, yet TCRdb's version contains in-frame clones alone and is incomplete. This sample carries roughly 110,000 clones, more than 75% of them seen once, and the ten largest clones take roughly 12%. Sequencing was done on a sample of PBMCs. The receptors shown here come from a woman between 40 and 50 years old in good health and CMV-seropositive.

This chain joins TRBV30 and TRBJ1-2; D is undetermined. The germline gives CDR1 GTSNPN, CDR2 SVGIG (reference sequence). The length of the CDR3 is 14 residues. V was clipped by 7 bases and J by 1 base, with 16 bases between them. CDR3 bases: TGTGCCTCCCCTACGAGAGTCGATAACTATGGCTACACCTTC. Its protein product is CASPTRVDNYGYTF.

This sequence joins TRBV7-9 and TRBJ1-1; 10 bases align to TRBD1. This CDR3 region has 15 residues. Germline trimming cut 3 bases from V and 2 bases from J; bases unmatched to any gene: 3. Germline CDR1 reads SEHNR; CDR2 reads FQNEAQ (reference sequence). The CDR3 loop is CASSLGTGVNTEAFF. CDR3 bases: TGTGCCAGCAGCTTGGGGACAGGGGTTAACACTGAAGCTTTCTTT.

V gene TRBV6-6 combines with J gene TRBJ1-2, with D unresolved. V was shortened by 7 bases and J by 2 bases, with 5 bases between the two germline ends. This CDR3 is 11 amino acids long. Germline V CDR1 and CDR2: MNHNY, SVGAGI (reference sequence). The CDR3 sequence: CASTRNYGYTF. The CDR3 nucleotides are TGTGCCAGCACGCGGAACTATGGCTACACCTTC.

The chain joins TRBV19 to TRBJ2-6; TRBD1 agrees at 9 bases. CDR1 is LNHDA, CDR2 SQIVND, per germline (reference sequence). The CDR3 has 17 amino acids. J lost 3 bases, V lost 7 bases, and 10 bases had no gene match. This CDR3 reads CASTLQGAIGGANVLTF. CDR3 nucleotides: TGTGCCAGTACCTTACAGGGGGCGATTGGTGGGGCCAACGTCCTGACTTTC.

The chain carries TRBV5-1 and TRBJ2-3, with D uncertain. The germline V and J ends were trimmed by 5 bases and 5 bases, with 9 bases remaining between them. The germline V gene encodes CDR1 SGHRS and CDR2 YFSETQ. The CDR3 has 12 amino acids. As DNA, the CDR3 is TGCGCCAGCAGGTCAGTTCAAGATACGCAGTATTTT. This gives the protein CASRSVQDTQYF.

This chain uses TRBV27 with TRBJ2-5; possible D gene TRBD2, 5 bases. The CDR3 runs 13 residues. Germline V gene lookup returns CDR1 MNHEY and CDR2 SMNVEV (reference sequence). V lost 5 bases and J 2 bases, leaving 9 bases between the germline ends. The CDR3 DNA sequence: TGTGCCAGCAGTAGACCGGGGCAAGAGACCCAGTACTTC. Protein: CASSRPGQETQYF.

The J gene is TRBJ2-3, the V gene TRBV5-4, with 10 bases identical to TRBD2. CDR3 size: 16 residues. The germline V gene encodes CDR1 SGHNT and CDR2 YYREEE (reference sequence). J gave up 4 bases and V 1 base, and 6 bases lay outside the gene matches. This chain's CDR3 is CASSLRAGGPADTQYF. In DNA form, the CDR3 reads TGTGCCAGCAGCTTGAGAGCGGGGGGGCCGGCAGATACGCAGTATTTT.

The J gene is TRBJ2-7, the V gene TRBV5-6, with D perhaps matching TRBD2 (6 bases). Per germline, CDR1 SGHDT and CDR2 YYEEEE. The V end was cut by 4 bases, the J end by 3 bases, with 11 bases between. The CDR3 covers 13 residues. The CDR3 sequence is CASSRGTYYEQYF. CDR3 in DNA: TGTGCCAGCAGCCGCGGGACCTACTACGAGCAGTACTTC. The full variable domain, with the rest looked up from reference TRBV5-6 and TRBJ2-7, is DAGVTQSPTHLIKTRGQQVTLRCSPKSGHDTVSWYQQALGQGPQFIFQYYEEEERQRGNFPDRFSGHQFPNYSSELNVNALLLGDSALYLCASSRGTYYEQYFGPGTRLTVT.

This clone was counted a single time. The V gene is TRBV18, the J gene TRBJ1-3, with D possibly being TRBD1 (5 bases). CDR1 is KGHSH, CDR2 LQKENI, per germline. Trimming stripped 5 bases from V and 0 bases from J, with 14 bases between. This CDR3 contains 16 residues. DNA for the CDR3: TGTGCCAGCTCAGGGTCCCAGGGTTCCTCTGGAAACACCATATATTTT. This gives the protein CASSGSQGSSGNTIYF.

The V call is TRBV19, the J call TRBJ2-7; D may be TRBD1 (6 bases). CDR1 and CDR2 (germline): LNHDA, SQIVND (reference sequence). V lost 5 bases, J lost 0 bases, and 17 bases lay in between. The CDR3 runs to 16 residues. The CDR3 DNA reads TGTGCCAGTAGTCCCGCTGGACAGTCGGGCTCCTACGAGCAGTACTTC. Translation gives CASSPAGQSGSYEQYF.

The CDR3 coding sequence is TGCAGTGCTGACCGACAGATTGGCTACACCTTC. It specifies CSADRQIGYTF. The chain carries TRBV20-1 and TRBJ1-2, with D possibly matching TRBD1 (5 bases). This CDR3 comprises 11 residues. Germline values: CDR1 DFQATT, CDR2 SNEGSKA (reference sequence). The germline V and J ends were trimmed by 5 bases and 7 bases, with 11 bases remaining between them.

The V gene is TRBV5-4, the J gene TRBJ2-5, with 7 bases fitting TRBD1. J lost 2 bases, V lost 4 bases, and 2 bases had no gene match. The CDR3 spans 13 residues. Looked up from germline, CDR1 is SGHNT and CDR2 is YYREEE (reference sequence). CDR3 in amino acids: CASSPGQQETQYF. The CDR3 DNA sequence: TGTGCCAGCAGCCCGGGACAGCAAGAGACCCAGTACTTC.

The gene calls are TRBV30 and TRBJ1-2, with D uncertain. The ends were cut back, 5 bases at V and 4 bases at J, with 14 bases in the middle. The CDR3 length is 13 residues. Germline V gives CDR1 GTSNPN, CDR2 SVGIG (reference sequence). The CDR3 is CAWLSRLAYGYTF. The CDR3, as DNA: TGTGCCTGGCTCTCTCGACTGGCCTATGGCTACACCTTC.

The chain uses TRBV4-2 and TRBJ2-1, with TRBD1 identical over 7 bases. V dropped 0 bases and J dropped 2; count of bases not matched to a gene: 1. This CDR3 region has 15 residues. Germline CDR1 reads LGHNA; CDR2 reads YNFKEQ. The CDR3 loop reads CASSQDTGAYNEQFF. CDR3 DNA: TGTGCCAGCAGCCAAGATACAGGGGCCTACAATGAGCAGTTCTTC.

The J gene is TRBJ1-6, the V gene TRBV11-1; 9 bases are shared with TRBD1. J gave up 7 bases and V 6 bases, and 10 bases lay outside the gene matches. The CDR3 sequence is 16 residues long. Germline values: CDR1 SGHAT, CDR2 FQDESV (reference sequence). CDR3 residues: CASRPKDRGGNSPLHF. The CDR3 DNA sequence: TGTGCCAGCAGACCTAAGGACAGGGGAGGAAATTCACCCCTCCACTTT.

The chain uses TRBV5-1 and TRBJ1-1, with D tentatively TRBD1 (5 bases). Germline V gene sequence: CDR1 SGHRS, CDR2 YFSETQ. Trimming stripped 0 bases from V and 11 bases from J, with 17 bases between. The CDR3 has 14 amino acids. The CDR3 region has the DNA TGCGCCAGCAGCTTGGATAGTATTGGCAGGGTGGCTTTCTTT. This sequence encodes CASSLDSIGRVAFF.

The V call is TRBV29-1, the J call TRBJ2-5; 8 bases fit TRBD2. V shed 8 bases and J 5 bases; nucleotides not matched to a gene: 4. In germline, CDR1 is SQVTM, CDR2 ANQGSEA. The CDR3 runs 11 residues. DNA for the CDR3: TGCAGCCATTCGGGGGGGGAGACCCAGTACTTC. Translating gives CSHSGGETQYF.

The chain carries TRBV6-1 and TRBJ2-3, with 8 bases lining up with TRBD1. Per germline, CDR1 MNHNS and CDR2 SASEGT. The V and J ends lost 6 bases and 7 bases, in that order; junction bases with no gene match: 9. The CDR3 is 14 residues long. CDR3 bases: TGTGCCAGCAGCTTGGACAGGGTCGCGAATACGCAGTATTTT. Its protein product is CASSLDRVANTQYF.

The rearrangement uses TRBV7-9 and TRBJ1-3; D not resolved. The CDR3 loop spans 13 amino acids. Germline V gene lookup returns CDR1 SEHNR and CDR2 FQNEAQ (reference sequence). V gave up 3 bases and J gave up 5 bases, with 8 bases separating them. The DNA of the CDR3 is TGTGCCAGCAGCTTGGCCGAACGAAACACCATATATTTT. Translating gives CASSLAERNTIYF.

The V call is TRBV6-6, the J call TRBJ1-5; D might be TRBD1 (6 bases). CDR1 MNHNY and CDR2 SVGAGI come from the germline V gene (reference sequence). Trimming removed 7 bases from V and 0 bases from J, with 10 bases in between. CDR3 size: 14 residues. The CDR3 bases are TGTGCCAGCATTAGGACAGATAGCAATCAGCCCCAGCATTTT. Amino acids: CASIRTDSNQPQHF.

V usage is TRBV7-2 and J usage is TRBJ2-1, with TRBD2 matching over 9 bases. V shed 5 bases and J 1 base; nucleotides not matched to a gene: 3. Germline-derived CDR1 and CDR2 are SGHTA and FQGNSA. The CDR3 runs to 15 residues. CDR3 region: CASSPTSGSYNEQFF. In DNA, the CDR3 is TGTGCCAGCAGCCCCACTAGCGGGTCCTACAATGAGCAGTTCTTC.

The CDR3 sequence: CASSQNTDTQYF. The CDR3 bases are TGCGCCAGCAGCCAAAACACAGATACGCAGTATTTT. The V and J genes are TRBV5-1 and TRBJ2-3, with D hard to call. V gave up 4 bases and J gave up 2 bases, with 5 bases separating them. Germline V gene lookup returns CDR1 SGHRS and CDR2 YFSETQ. CDR3 length: 12 residues.

V and J are TRBV12-5 and TRBJ1-5, with D maybe TRBD1 (6 bases). In germline, CDR1 is LGHNT, CDR2 FRNRAP. Deletions cut 3 bases from V and 11 bases from J, with 14 bases between. The length of the CDR3 is 13 residues. The CDR3 spells CASGFLQGRAQHF. The CDR3 DNA reads TGTGCTAGTGGTTTCTTACAGGGCAGGGCCCAGCATTTT.